This TCR beta chain was documented in a study of OX40 agonist ivuxolimab in advanced cancers. Overall study findings and caveats: CD4+ and CD8+ blood T cells expanded clonally by week 6 at 0.1 to 3.0 mg/kg.

The assay was immunoSEQ multiplex PCR, and TCRdb's table has in-frame clones only and misses some. The repertoire holds around 60,000 clones, with 80% to 90% as singletons. Notes on this clone: Its antigen remains unknown.

The cohort excluded patients with autoimmune disease history or systemic immunosuppression. Sequenced here: CD4+ or CD8+ T cells sorted from blood, sampled in a trial of the OX40 agonist ivuxolimab. The receptor comes from an adult with an advanced solid tumor such as melanoma, head and neck, liver or kidney cancer.

The CDR3 DNA sequence: TGTGCCAGCAGCTCTAGCGGCCCGTTTGAGACCCAGTACTTC. This codes for CASSSSGPFETQYF. The chain has TRBV7-3 and TRBJ2-5; 7 bases are shared with TRBD2. Trimming took 4 bases from V and 5 from J; bases not matched to a gene: 7. The CDR3 has 14 amino acids. The germline gives CDR1 SGHTA, CDR2 FQGTGA.